Below, 30 T cell receptor beta chains from the same sample are listed, as sequenced in a study of blood T cell repertoires in COVID-19. The assay was immunoSEQ multiplex PCR, and TCRdb's table has in-frame clones only and misses some. The data show about 300,000 clones, around nine tenths seen once. Material for sequencing was PBMCs or T cells enriched from blood (not recorded which). The receptors derive from a woman between 45 and 60 years old who had been exposed to COVID-19.

The chain has TRBV5-6 and TRBJ2-7; 7 nucleotides align to TRBD1. CDR1 and CDR2 (germline): SGHDT, YYEEEE. The trim removed 0 bases at V and 2 bases at J, leaving 11 bases unmatched. This CDR3 spans 17 amino acids. This CDR3 is CASSLDRGLGSTYEQYF. The CDR3 DNA sequence: TGTGCCAGCAGCTTGGACAGGGGTTTAGGCTCGACCTACGAGCAGTACTTC. Full variable domain (remainder filled in from reference TRBV5-6 and TRBJ2-7): DAGVTQSPTHLIKTRGQQVTLRCSPKSGHDTVSWYQQALGQGPQFIFQYYEEEERQRGNFPDRFSGHQFPNYSSELNVNALLLGDSALYLCASSLDRGLGSTYEQYFGPGTRLTVT.

This rearrangement joins TRBV7-9 to TRBJ1-1, with unresolved D. The CDR3 spans 14 residues. V lost 0 bases and J 2 bases, leaving 7 bases between the germline ends. The germline V gene encodes CDR1 SEHNR and CDR2 FQNEAQ (reference sequence). This CDR3 is CASSLATSNTEAFF. The CDR3 region has the DNA TGTGCCAGCAGCTTAGCGACAAGTAACACTGAAGCTTTCTTT.

The CDR3 reads CASRHREYSNQPQHF. The CDR3 DNA sequence: TGTGCCAGCAGGCACCGGGAGTATAGCAATCAGCCCCAGCATTTT. The J gene is TRBJ1-5, the V gene TRBV6-5; D unclear. CDR1 MNHEY and CDR2 SVGAGI come from the germline V gene. The CDR3 extends over 15 amino acids. The V and J ends lost 6 bases and 0 bases respectively, with 12 bases between them.

This chain joins TRBV10-3 and TRBJ1-2; D uncertain. The germline V gene encodes CDR1 ENHRY and CDR2 SYGVKD. With 5 bases removed from V and 0 bases from J, the gap between germline ends came to 7 bases. The CDR3 loop spans 13 amino acids. The CDR3 region is CAISSQANYGYTF. In nucleotides, the CDR3 is TGTGCCATCAGTAGTCAGGCTAACTATGGCTACACCTTC.

This chain links TRBV7-2 with TRBJ2-7; 7 nucleotides align to TRBD1. The length of the CDR3 is 15 residues. CDR1 SGHTA and CDR2 FQGNSA come from the germline V gene. V lost 1 base and J lost 2; bases outside the gene matches: 5. CDR3 region: CASSLVPQGAYEQYF. The CDR3 coding sequence is TGTGCCAGCAGCTTAGTACCCCAGGGGGCCTACGAGCAGTACTTC.

The V and J genes are TRBV15 and TRBJ1-2, with 7 nucleotides matching TRBD1. The CDR3 spans 12 residues. The V gene's germline CDR1 is LNHNV and CDR2 YYDKDF (reference sequence). Trimming at V came to 5 bases and at J to 6 bases, leaving 3 bases not matched to a gene. The CDR3 nucleotides read TGTGCCACCAGCTTTGACAGGGATGGCTACACCTTC. Translated, it gives CATSFDRDGYTF.

The rearrangement uses TRBV6-5 and TRBJ2-5; TRBD1 aligns across 11 bases. With V trimmed by 4 bases and J by 4 bases, 5 bases remained unmatched. The CDR3 is made up of 15 amino acids. Germline values: CDR1 MNHEY, CDR2 SVGAGI. CDR3 residues: CASSLDRGLRETQYF. The CDR3 DNA is TGTGCCAGCAGTTTGGACAGGGGGCTCCGAGAGACCCAGTACTTC.

The J gene is TRBJ2-5, the V gene TRBV5-5; 9 nucleotides line up with TRBD2. Germline CDR1 reads SGHKS; CDR2 reads YYEKEE (reference sequence). The CDR3 sequence is 17 residues long. The junction had 11 bases not matched to a gene; V was cut back by 0 bases and J by 5 bases. CDR3 in DNA: TGTGCCAGCAGCTTGGCCCTGGCTAGCGGGGCGCGGGAGACCCAGTACTTC. It codes for CASSLALASGARETQYF.

This chain uses TRBV3-1 (or the pseudogene TRBV3-2) with TRBJ2-1; 12 bases are shared with TRBD2. V trimming: 2 bases; J trimming: 6 bases; junction bases outside the gene matches: 8. This CDR3 is built from 17 residues. The germline V gene has CDR1 LGHDT and CDR2 YNNKEL (reference sequence). This CDR3 reads CASSQWALAGGPNEQFF. For the CDR3, the DNA is TGTGCCAGCAGCCAATGGGCGCTAGCGGGGGGGCCCAATGAGCAGTTCTTC.

V and J are TRBV11-3 and TRBJ2-3, with D possibly matching TRBD1 (5 bases). Germline V lookup: CDR1 SGHNT, CDR2 YENEEA. The CDR3 loop spans 13 amino acids. Between the trimmed V and J ends, which lost 5 bases and 9 bases, there was a span of 15 bases. CDR3 region: CASSPDSIQTQYF. The CDR3 region has the DNA TGTGCCAGCAGCCCAGACAGCATTCAGACGCAGTATTTT.

This chain connects TRBV23-1 to TRBJ1-2; TRBD1 matches at 11 bases. TRBV23-1 qualifies as an ORF whose function is uncertain. The V segment lost 4 bases and the J segment 1 base; nucleotides outside the gene matches: 8. The CDR3 spans 17 residues. The CDR3 DNA reads TGCGCCAGCAGTCCGCGGGACAGGGGGATCTATAACTATGGCTACACCTTC. Translated, it gives CASSPRDRGIYNYGYTF.

The V and J genes are TRBV9 and TRBJ1-4; D is perhaps TRBD1 (5 bases). The V and J ends lost 3 bases and 3 bases respectively, with 9 bases between them. Germline V lookup: CDR1 SGDLS, CDR2 YYNGEE. The CDR3 sequence is 14 residues long. The CDR3 DNA sequence: TGTGCCAGCAGCGGGGGAGGGGCTAATGAAAAACTGTTTTTT. Translated: CASSGGGANEKLFF.

The CDR3 DNA is TGTGCCAGCAGCCGCCCACGCGGGGGCCCGGGGGACACTGAAGCTTTCTTT. Protein sequence: CASSRPRGGPGDTEAFF. The J gene is TRBJ1-1, the V gene TRBV3-1 (or the pseudogene TRBV3-2); the D gene is possibly TRBD1 (6 bases). The V gene's germline CDR1 is LGHDT and CDR2 YNNKEL (reference sequence). V lost 4 bases and J 3 bases, leaving 21 bases between the germline ends. The CDR3 contains 17 residues.

The J gene is TRBJ2-1, the V gene TRBV25-1; no clear D. This CDR3 has 13 amino acids. Germline V gene lookup returns CDR1 MGHDK and CDR2 SYGVNS. Trimming left V 5 bases short and J 8 bases short, with 13 bases between. The CDR3 is CASSLIGRDEQFF. The CDR3 DNA is TGTGCCAGCAGTCTCATAGGTCGGGATGAGCAGTTCTTC.

V gene TRBV27 combines with J gene TRBJ2-7; D might be TRBD1 (5 bases). This CDR3 contains 16 residues. Trimming shortened V by 2 bases and J by 0 bases, and 14 bases separated the two germline ends. Germline lookup yields CDR1 MNHEY and CDR2 SMNVEV (reference sequence). The CDR3 here is CASSLGHITSSYEQYF. The CDR3 DNA sequence: TGTGCCAGCAGTTTAGGACATATTACCAGCTCCTACGAGCAGTACTTC.

This chain links TRBV7-9 with TRBJ1-4; perhaps TRBD1 as D (6 bases). Between the trimmed V and J ends, which lost 5 bases and 12 bases, there was a span of 13 bases. Per the germline V gene, CDR1 is SEHNR and CDR2 is FQNEAQ (reference sequence). The CDR3 consists of 12 residues. The CDR3 loop is CASSPGEGELFF. CDR3 sequence (DNA): TGTGCCAGCAGCCCAGGGGAGGGGGAACTGTTTTTT.

Only one count was recorded for this clone. V is TRBV3-1 (or the pseudogene TRBV3-2) and J is TRBJ2-2; 7 nucleotides align to TRBD2. V trimming: 3 bases; J trimming: 7 bases; junction bases outside the gene matches: 8. Germline assignment: CDR1 LGHDT and CDR2 YNNKEL (reference sequence). This CDR3 has 15 amino acids. The CDR3 nucleotides read TGTGCCAGCAGCCACCCGGGGGGTAGGAACGGGGAGCTGTTTTTT. Its protein product is CASSHPGGRNGELFF.

The chain recombines TRBV5-6 with TRBJ1-2, with D possibly being TRBD1 (5 bases). The V end was cut by 4 bases, the J end by 2 bases, with 15 bases between. The CDR3 covers 15 residues. CDR1 is SGHDT and CDR2 is YYEEEE in the germline V gene. DNA of the CDR3: TGTGCCAGCAGCCCAAAGCCGGGACTGAACTATGGCTACACCTTC. Encoded protein: CASSPKPGLNYGYTF.

This sequence joins TRBV6-5 and TRBJ1-1; a possible D gene is TRBD1 (6 bases). Germline CDR1 and CDR2: MNHEY and SVGAGI. Trimming removed 6 bases from V and 6 bases from J, with 20 bases in between. This CDR3 has 15 residues. The CDR3 DNA reads TGTGCCAGCAGAAGCACAGGGTCTAGAGGGTCTGAAGCTTTCTTT. Residues: CASRSTGSRGSEAFF.

The chain uses TRBV5-6 and TRBJ2-7; D uncertain. V gave up 0 bases and J gave up 3 bases, with 7 bases separating them. Germline assignment: CDR1 SGHDT and CDR2 YYEEEE. The CDR3 extends over 13 amino acids. The CDR3 DNA sequence: TGTGCCAGCAGCTTGGGTTCCAACTACGAGCAGTACTTC. As protein: CASSLGSNYEQYF.

This chain joins TRBV6-2 or TRBV6-3 and TRBJ1-2; D gene uncertain. Trimming stripped 4 bases from V and 8 bases from J, with 14 bases between. CDR3 length equals 13 residues. Germline loops: CDR1 MNHEY, CDR2 SVGEGT. The CDR3 reads CASSFGRMGGYTF. The CDR3 region has the DNA TGTGCCAGCAGTTTTGGGCGAATGGGCGGCTACACCTTC.

The chain combines TRBV28 with TRBJ1-1; no reliable D call. Germline V gene data show CDR1 as MDHEN and CDR2 as SYDVKM. The CDR3 runs 12 residues. The V end was cut by 2 bases, the J end by 7 bases, with 8 bases between. CDR3 loop: CASSLGGVEAFF. The CDR3 DNA reads as TGTGCCAGCAGTTTAGGCGGAGTTGAAGCTTTCTTT.

The chain joins TRBV5-4 to TRBJ1-1; 10 bases map to TRBD1. There are 18 residues in the CDR3. Per the germline V gene, CDR1 is SGHNT and CDR2 is YYREEE (reference sequence). The ends lost 0 bases at V and 0 bases at J; junction bases unmatched: 8. This chain's CDR3 is CASSLAGTGAFMNTEAFF. In nucleotides, the CDR3 is TGTGCCAGCAGCTTGGCCGGGACAGGGGCTTTCATGAACACTGAAGCTTTCTTT.

The chain couples TRBV5-1 to TRBJ1-6; maybe TRBD1 (5 bases). CDR1 is SGHRS, CDR2 YFSETQ, per germline. This CDR3 is 17 amino acids long. V lost 0 bases to trimming and J lost 4 bases, with 14 bases between them. The CDR3 here is CASSLDRGQGYNSPLHF. The DNA for the CDR3 is TGCGCCAGCAGCTTGGATAGGGGCCAGGGTTATAATTCACCCCTCCACTTT.

The V and J genes are TRBV15 and TRBJ2-5, with 7 bases that match TRBD1. V lost 3 bases to trimming and J lost 2 bases; unmatched junction nucleotides: 9. The length of the CDR3 is 16 residues. Looked up from germline, CDR1 is LNHNV and CDR2 is YYDKDF (reference sequence). Here the CDR3 reads CATSRNNRDRQETQYF. The CDR3, as DNA: TGTGCCACCAGCAGGAACAATCGGGACAGACAAGAGACCCAGTACTTC.

The gene calls are TRBV3-1 (or the pseudogene TRBV3-2) and TRBJ1-2, with TRBD1 identical over 7 bases. The CDR3 spans 18 residues. The V gene's germline CDR1 is LGHDT and CDR2 YNNKEL (reference sequence). V lost 1 base and J lost 1; bases outside the gene matches: 12. The CDR3 here is CASSQGGQAKWGNYGYTF. For the CDR3, the DNA is TGTGCCAGCAGCCAAGGAGGACAGGCGAAGTGGGGTAACTATGGCTACACCTTC.

The rearrangement uses TRBV2 and TRBJ2-7, with D possibly TRBD1 on 5 matching bases. Trimming stripped 0 bases from V and 7 bases from J, with 19 bases between. Germline CDR1 is SNHLY and CDR2 is FYNNEI. The CDR3 runs to 16 residues. CDR3 protein: CASSEAMTAPPFEQYF. CDR3 coding DNA: TGTGCCAGCAGTGAAGCGATGACAGCGCCGCCTTTTGAGCAGTACTTC. Filled out from reference TRBV2 and TRBJ2-7, the complete variable domain reads EPEVTQTPSHQVTQMGQEVILRCVPISNHLYFYWYRQILGQKVEFLVSFYNNEISEKSEIFDDQFSVERPDGSNFTLKIRSTKLEDSAMYFCASSEAMTAPPFEQYFGPGTRLTVT.

The chain combines TRBV6-5 with TRBJ2-1; D ambiguous. Trimming cost V 6 bases and J 7 bases, with 13 bases left between them. The CDR3 runs to 13 residues. Germline V CDR1 and CDR2: MNHEY, SVGAGI. The CDR3 coding sequence is TGTGCCAGCAGCTCAGAACCTTGGAATGAGCAGTTCTTC. This encodes CASSSEPWNEQFF.

This rearrangement joins TRBV14 to TRBJ2-5; 7 bases map to TRBD1. J was trimmed by 1 base and V by 4 bases; bases with no gene match: 15. The CDR3 consists of 18 residues. Looked up from germline, CDR1 is SGHDN and CDR2 is FVKESK. In nucleotides, the CDR3 is TGTGCCAGCAGCCTTCGAGGGGGCCACTCTAGATTCCAAGAGACCCAGTACTTC. This encodes CASSLRGGHSRFQETQYF. The complete variable domain, with remaining parts taken from reference TRBV14 and TRBJ2-5, reads EAGVTQFPSHSVIEKGQTVTLRCDPISGHDNLYWYRRVMGKEIKFLLHFVKESKQDESGMPNNRFLAERTGGTYSTLKVQPAELEDSGVYFCASSLRGGHSRFQETQYFGPGTRLLVL.

V is TRBV3-1 (or the pseudogene TRBV3-2) and J is TRBJ2-5, with 11 bases identical to TRBD2. This CDR3 comprises 16 residues. The germline V gene encodes CDR1 LGHDT and CDR2 YNNKEL (reference sequence). Trimming at V came to 0 bases and at J to 5 bases, leaving 5 bases not matched to a gene. The CDR3 loop is CASSQEPGLAVETQYF. CDR3 DNA: TGTGCCAGCAGCCAAGAGCCGGGACTAGCGGTCGAGACCCAGTACTTC.